This T cell receptor (beta chain) stems from a study of T cells expressing NK-cell markers. Study information: Sorted CD3+CD56-NKG2C+, CD3+CD56+NKG2C+ and CD3+CD56+NKG2C- T cells supplied the TCR beta repertoires. Seven of the eight sequenced donors were HCMV-seropositive; one was seronegative. Whole-study findings and limits: Several donors' CD3+CD56-NKG2C+ cells were dominated by the same clonotypes.

TCRdb re-analyzed the 5' RACE reads; it lists each CDR3 protein once, without DNA. Across around 110,000 distinct CDR3 sequences, the top ten clones capture about a fifth of the sample. The CDR3 runs 14 residues. CDR1 and CDR2 (germline): MNHEY, SMNVEV (reference sequence). Note on this clonotype: Antigen specificity is unknown.

The sequence was obtained from a woman between 18 and 75 years old in good health. Source material: blood T cells: a sorted CD56 or NKG2C T cell subset, CD4+ or CD8+ T cells, or bulk PBMC T cells (not recorded which). The chain carries TRBV27 and TRBJ2-3; TCRdb lists TRBD2, though no DNA is available to test this call. CDR3 loop: CASSYGLSTDTQYF.